This T cell receptor beta chain was identified in a study of PD-1 blockade in mismatch repair-deficient tumors. Whole-study results and caveats: Tumor-resident clones, often absent from pretreatment blood, expanded after pembrolizumab and then contracted.

Repertoires were generated with immunoSEQ multiplex PCR, while TCRdb's copy carries only in-frame clones and drops some. Of over 15,000 clones in the sample, approximately 81% are singletons; the top ten hold under 20%. As concerns this clone: Its antigen remains unidentified.

Trimming removed 7 bases from V and 4 bases from J; junction bases left unmatched: 7. The CDR3 contains 14 residues. Germline CDR1 reads LNHDA; CDR2 reads SQIVND (reference sequence). The TCR originated in an adult with mismatch repair-deficient cancer. Sequences were derived from PBMCs, sampled before pembrolizumab treatment. The chain uses TRBV19 and TRBJ1-1, with 9 bases identical to TRBD1. CDR3 region: CASTTGGEGTEAFF. CDR3 in DNA: TGTGCCAGTACAACAGGGGGCGAGGGCACTGAAGCTTTCTTT.